A selection of T cell receptor beta chains follows, all from one sample in a study of blood T cell repertoires in COVID-19. The data were produced by immunoSEQ multiplex PCR, yet TCRdb's version contains in-frame clones alone and is incomplete. Here the sample spans around 110,000 clones, more than 80% being singletons. Sequenced material: peripheral blood. All receptors derive from a middle-aged man with active or convalescent COVID-19. Both conserved end residues are part of each CDR3. D genes are given only for firm matches. The listing skips clone size in some rows; elsewhere it reads once, few, many or a size class.

cdr3_nt cdr3_aa j_call v_call clone_size d_call
TGTGCCAGCAGCTTGGCGACTACTCGCACAGATACGCAGTATTTT CASSLATTRTDTQYF TRBJ2-3 TRBV5-8 - -
TGTGCCAGCCGACAGGGGGTAGGGGAGCAGTACTTC CASRQGVGEQYF TRBJ2-7 TRBV6-5 - TRBD1
TGCGCCAGCAGCTTGTGGCCGGGACTAGCTGTCGACGAGCAGTACTTC CASSLWPGLAVDEQYF TRBJ2-7 TRBV5-1 - TRBD2
TGCGCCAGCAGCCCCGGAACTGGAGGAGTCTCTGGGGCCAACGTCCTGACTTTC CASSPGTGGVSGANVLTF TRBJ2-6 TRBV5-1 - -
TGTGCCTGGAGTGTAACGGCGGGAGGCTACACCTTC CAWSVTAGGYTF TRBJ1-2 TRBV30 - -
TGTGCCAGCAGAAGTGTGACAGGGGATACGCAGTATTTT CASRSVTGDTQYF TRBJ2-3 TRBV27 - TRBD1
TGTGCCAGCTCACCACCTAGCGGACAGGGAAATGAGCAGTTCTTC CASSPPSGQGNEQFF TRBJ2-1 TRBV18 - TRBD1
TGTGCCAGCAGATCTCAGGGTGCGAACACCGGGGAGCTGTTTTTT CASRSQGANTGELFF TRBJ2-2 TRBV27 - -
TGTGCCAGCAGTGAAGTGGCAGGGAGGGTTTTACCCCAGCATTTT CASSEVAGRVLPQHF TRBJ1-5 TRBV2 - -
- CASSFVGRGNGQATYNEQFF TRBJ2-1 TRBV12-1 - -
TGTGCCAGCAGCTTCCTTGAGCCTATTGGGACAGGGGAAACAGATACGCAGTATTTT CASSFLEPIGTGETDTQYF TRBJ2-3 TRBV7-6 - TRBD1
TGCGCCAGCAGCCTAGGACTAGCGGGAGGTGAGCAGTACTTC CASSLGLAGGEQYF TRBJ2-7 TRBV5-1 - TRBD2
TGTGCCAGCAGTTACTCGCAAGTACCGGGTCAGCCCCAGCATTTT CASSYSQVPGQPQHF TRBJ1-5 TRBV6-5 - -
TGTGCCAGCAAGGGACAGATGAACACTGAAGCTTTCTTT CASKGQMNTEAFF TRBJ1-1 TRBV28 - TRBD1
TGTGCCAGCAGCCTAGAGACGGGAGGCTACACCTTC CASSLETGGYTF TRBJ1-2 TRBV11-2 - -
TGTGCCACCAGCAGGCGGGGGGTGCAAGAGACCCAGTACTTC CATSRRGVQETQYF TRBJ2-5 TRBV15 - TRBD2
TGTGCCAGCAGCTTATCCATTCATAATTCACCCCTCCACTTT CASSLSIHNSPLHF TRBJ1-6 TRBV7-9 - -
TGCGCCAGCAGCCAAAACGGGGGGCTCCACTATGGCTACACCTTC CASSQNGGLHYGYTF TRBJ1-2 TRBV4-1 - -
TGTGCCAGCAGTTTCTTACAGGGGGTAAACACTGAAGCTTTCTTT CASSFLQGVNTEAFF TRBJ1-1 TRBV6-5 once TRBD1
TGCAGTGCGAGTAGCGGGAGAACGTTATACGAGCAGTACTTC CSASSGRTLYEQYF TRBJ2-7 TRBV20-1 - TRBD2
TGTGCCAGCAGCCCACAGGGGGCGGGCGACTATGGCTACACCTTC CASSPQGAGDYGYTF TRBJ1-2 TRBV27 - TRBD1
TGCAGCGTTGTGAAAACTCGCGGTGAGCAGTTCTTC CSVVKTRGEQFF TRBJ2-1 TRBV29-1 - -
TGTGCCATCAGTGACCAACGACAGGTCTCGAACACTGAAGCTTTCTTT CAISDQRQVSNTEAFF TRBJ1-1 TRBV10-3 - -
TGTGCCAGTAGTACTCGCCCAAGGACAGGGGACTATGGCTACACCTTC CASSTRPRTGDYGYTF TRBJ1-2 TRBV19 - TRBD1
TGTGCCAGCACCCCCTCGGCAGCGCCTACCTACGAGCAGTACTTC CASTPSAAPTYEQYF TRBJ2-7 TRBV7-2 - -
TGTGCCAGTATGGACAGGGCCTCTCCTAACTATGGCTACACCTTC CASMDRASPNYGYTF TRBJ1-2 TRBV19 - TRBD1
TGTGCCAGTAGTATAGGCGGCCAGGGGACCTACGAGCAGTACTTC CASSIGGQGTYEQYF TRBJ2-7 TRBV19 - -
TGTGCCTGGAGTAGGGGGGGTCGGGACACCGGGGAGCTGTTTTTT CAWSRGGRDTGELFF TRBJ2-2 TRBV30 - -
TGTGCCAGCAGCGAAGGGGGGGGTTCACCCCTCCACTTT CASSEGGGSPLHF TRBJ1-6 TRBV12-3/TRBV12-4 - -
TGTGCCAGCAGCACTCGACAGGGGGATAGCTATGGCTACACCTTC CASSTRQGDSYGYTF TRBJ1-2 TRBV7-2 - TRBD1
TGTGCCAGCAGTTACAGGGAGAACACTGAAGCTTTCTTT CASSYRENTEAFF TRBJ1-1 TRBV5-8 - -
TGTGCCAGCAGCTTGGCTACAGCACTTGAAGCTTTCTTT CASSLATALEAFF TRBJ1-1 TRBV5-6 - -
TGTGCCAGCAGCCCCAATTCAGGGGCTGGGGGCTACACCTTC CASSPNSGAGGYTF TRBJ1-2 TRBV5-4 - -
TGTGCCAGCAGTACGACAGGAAGCGGCTACACCTTC CASSTTGSGYTF TRBJ1-2 TRBV27 - -
TGTGCCAGCAGTTTTAAGACCCCCCCAGGGGTAAACGAGCAGTACTTC CASSFKTPPGVNEQYF TRBJ2-7 TRBV27 - -
TGTGCCAGCAGTGGAACAGGGGCAGGTACCGGGGAGCTGTTTTTT CASSGTGAGTGELFF TRBJ2-2 TRBV6-2/TRBV6-3 - TRBD1
TGTGCCAGCAGCAAAGTAAGGCAGGGCCACGGAACCGGGGAGCTGTTTTTT CASSKVRQGHGTGELFF TRBJ2-2 TRBV21-1 - -
TGTGCCAGCAGTTACTCGGGTGGGACAGGGAGAGTGGAGCAGTACTTC CASSYSGGTGRVEQYF TRBJ2-7 TRBV6-5 - TRBD1
TGTGCCAGCAGTCCCGGACTGCCCCCAGAGACCCAGTACTTC CASSPGLPPETQYF TRBJ2-5 TRBV28 - -
TGTGCCAGCAGCCGTGGGACTAGCGGCAACTACGAGCAGTACTTC CASSRGTSGNYEQYF TRBJ2-7 TRBV28 once TRBD2
TGTGCCAGCAGCTTCGGAGGTGGCTACACCTTC CASSFGGGYTF TRBJ1-2 TRBV5-6 - -
TGTGCCAGCAGGTCTAGCGGGAGGGCCTTAAGGCAGTTCTTC CASRSSGRALRQFF TRBJ2-1 TRBV25-1 - TRBD2
TGTGCCAGCAGCGCAGGACAAACCGCCTCCTACGAGCAGTACTTC CASSAGQTASYEQYF TRBJ2-7 TRBV9 - -
TGTGCCATCAGTAGGCCCCGAGGGACCGGGGAGCTGTTTTTT CAISRPRGTGELFF TRBJ2-2 TRBV10-3 - -
TGTGCCAGCAGCAAAGAGGGGGGACAGGGGGAGAATCAGCCCCAGCATTTT CASSKEGGQGENQPQHF TRBJ1-5 TRBV21-1 - -
TGTGCCAGCAGGGACAGGAGCGGAAACACCATATATTTT CASRDRSGNTIYF TRBJ1-3 TRBV2 - TRBD1
TGTGCCAGCAGCCCCCCGAGGGGGCGCTCGGTGGGAGCTTTCTTT CASSPPRGRSVGAFF TRBJ1-1 TRBV28 - TRBD1
TGTGCCAGCAGAATTCAGGGGGCCCGGAGGCAGCCCCAGCATTTT CASRIQGARRQPQHF TRBJ1-5 TRBV28 - TRBD1
TGTGCCACCAGTGATTATACAGGGCGCAATGAGCAGTTCTTC CATSDYTGRNEQFF TRBJ2-1 TRBV24-1 once -
TGTGCCAGCAGCCCCCCGGACGGGGGAAGGAATCAGCCCCAGCATTTT CASSPPDGGRNQPQHF TRBJ1-5 TRBV7-9 - -